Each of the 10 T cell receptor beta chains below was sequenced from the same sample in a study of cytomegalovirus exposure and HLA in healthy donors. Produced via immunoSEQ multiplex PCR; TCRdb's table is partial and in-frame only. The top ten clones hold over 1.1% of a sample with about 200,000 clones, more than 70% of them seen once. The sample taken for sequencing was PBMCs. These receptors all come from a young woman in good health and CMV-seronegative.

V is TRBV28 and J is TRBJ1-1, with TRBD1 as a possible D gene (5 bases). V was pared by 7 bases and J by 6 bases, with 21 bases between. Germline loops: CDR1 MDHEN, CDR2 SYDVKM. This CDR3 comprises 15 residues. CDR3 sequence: CASTQPGEGISEAFF. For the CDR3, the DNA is TGTGCCAGCACCCAACCGGGGGAGGGTATATCTGAAGCTTTCTTT.

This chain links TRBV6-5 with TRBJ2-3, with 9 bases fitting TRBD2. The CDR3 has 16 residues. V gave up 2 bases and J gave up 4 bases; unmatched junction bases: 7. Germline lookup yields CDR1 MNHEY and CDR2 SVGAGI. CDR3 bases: TGTGCCAGCAGTTACGTGGCGGGAGGGCCTGCAGATACGCAGTATTTT. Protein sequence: CASSYVAGGPADTQYF.

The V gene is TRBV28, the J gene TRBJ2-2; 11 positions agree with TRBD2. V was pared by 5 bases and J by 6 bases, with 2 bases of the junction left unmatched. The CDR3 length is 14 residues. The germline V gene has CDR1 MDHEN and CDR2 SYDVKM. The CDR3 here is CASSPSGRPGELFF. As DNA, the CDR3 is TGTGCCAGCAGTCCTAGCGGGAGGCCCGGGGAGCTGTTTTTT.

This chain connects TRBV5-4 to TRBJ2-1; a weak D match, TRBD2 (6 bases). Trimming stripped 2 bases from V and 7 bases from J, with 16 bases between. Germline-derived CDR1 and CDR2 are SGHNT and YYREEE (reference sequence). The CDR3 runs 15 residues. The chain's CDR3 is CASSFGGIRVNEQFF. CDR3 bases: TGTGCCAGCAGCTTTGGGGGGATCCGGGTGAATGAGCAGTTCTTC.

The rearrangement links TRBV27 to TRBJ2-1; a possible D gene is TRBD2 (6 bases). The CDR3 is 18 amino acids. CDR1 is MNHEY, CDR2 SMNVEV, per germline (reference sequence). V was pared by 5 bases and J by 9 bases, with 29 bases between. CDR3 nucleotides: TGTGCCAGCAGTCTGAAACCCGGATGGTTGGGAGGAAGGGGTGAGCAGTTCTTC. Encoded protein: CASSLKPGWLGGRGEQFF.

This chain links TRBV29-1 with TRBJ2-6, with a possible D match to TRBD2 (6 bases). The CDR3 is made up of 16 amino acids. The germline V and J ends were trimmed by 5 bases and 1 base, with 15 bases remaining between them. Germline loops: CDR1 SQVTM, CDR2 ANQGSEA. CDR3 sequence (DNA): TGCAGCGTTCACCTCGGAGGGAAATCTGGGGCCAACGTCCTGACTTTC. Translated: CSVHLGGKSGANVLTF.

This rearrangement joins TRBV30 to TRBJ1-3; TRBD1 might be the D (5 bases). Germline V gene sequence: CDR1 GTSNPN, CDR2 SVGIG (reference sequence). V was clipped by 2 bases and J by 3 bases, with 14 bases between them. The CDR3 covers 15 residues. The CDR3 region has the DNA TGTGCCTGGAGTCTTGCCGGGGGAGGTGGAAACACCATATATTTT. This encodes CAWSLAGGGGNTIYF. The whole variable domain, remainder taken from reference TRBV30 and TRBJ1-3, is SQTIHQWPATLVQPVGSPLSLECTVEGTSNPNLYWYRQAAGRGLQLLFYSVGIGQISSEVPQNLSASRPQDRQFILSSKKLLLSDSGFYLCAWSLAGGGGNTIYFGEGSWLTVV.

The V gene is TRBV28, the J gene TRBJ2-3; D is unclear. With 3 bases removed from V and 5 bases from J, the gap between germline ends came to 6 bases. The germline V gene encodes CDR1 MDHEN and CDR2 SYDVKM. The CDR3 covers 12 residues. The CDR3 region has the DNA TGTGCCAGCAGTTTCCTATTAGATACGCAGTATTTT. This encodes CASSFLLDTQYF.

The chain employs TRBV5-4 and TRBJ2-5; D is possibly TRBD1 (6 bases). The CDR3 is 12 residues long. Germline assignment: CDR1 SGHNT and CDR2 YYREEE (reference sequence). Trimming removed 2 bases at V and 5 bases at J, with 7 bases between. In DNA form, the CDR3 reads TGTGCCAGCAGCTTCGACAGGGAGACCCAGTACTTC. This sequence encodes CASSFDRETQYF.

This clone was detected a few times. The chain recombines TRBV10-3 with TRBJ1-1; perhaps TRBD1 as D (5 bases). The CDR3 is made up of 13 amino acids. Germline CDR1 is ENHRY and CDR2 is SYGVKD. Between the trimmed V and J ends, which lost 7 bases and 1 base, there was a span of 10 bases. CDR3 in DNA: TGTGCCATCAAATGGCAGGGGAACACTGAAGCTTTCTTT. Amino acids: CAIKWQGNTEAFF.